This T cell receptor (beta chain) is from a study of cytomegalovirus exposure and HLA in healthy donors. PCR was performed using 60 Vbeta and 13 Jbeta primers. Measured with immunoSEQ multiplex PCR; TCRdb has only the in-frame clones, and not every one. Of roughly 180,000 clones listed, 75% to 80% are singletons. The CDR3 runs 16 residues. V shed 11 bases and J shed 3 bases, with 22 bases lying between them. The germline gives CDR1 SEHNR, CDR2 FQNEAQ (reference sequence). The sample consisted of PBMCs. The receptor was isolated from a female donor in good health and CMV-seronegative. The V call is TRBV7-9, the J call TRBJ2-2; D gene unclear. The CDR3 coding sequence is TGTGCCCTCCGCCCACCCGAGACACATCACACCGGGGAGCTGTTTTTT. It yields the protein CALRPPETHHTGELFF.